These T cell receptor beta chains were read from a single sample in a study of cytomegalovirus exposure and HLA in healthy donors. Profiled with immunoSEQ multiplex PCR; TCRdb holds only in-frame clones, not every one. Of around 130,000 clones listed, roughly 80% are singletons. Sequencing was performed on PBMCs. Receptor source: a female donor in good health and CMV-seronegative. The CDR3 runs from the conserved cysteine through the conserved F or W. The order of the fields is clone size, J gene, CDR3 length, D gene, V gene, CDR3 DNA, CDR3 protein. D genes are given only for firm matches. Clone size appears in some rows only: once, few, many, or a class for an expanded clone.

.,TRBJ2-5,15,.,TRBV6-1,TGTGCCAGCAACCTCCAGAGGCGGTATAAGGAGACCCAGTACTTC,CASNLQRRYKETQYF
.,TRBJ1-5,13,.,TRBV7-2,TGTGCCAGCACCCCCAATAGCAATCAGCCCCAGCATTTT,CASTPNSNQPQHF
few,TRBJ1-2,14,TRBD1,TRBV19,TGTGCCAGTAGTATGGGACAGCATTACTATGGCTACACCTTC,CASSMGQHYYGYTF
.,TRBJ2-1,13,TRBD2,TRBV29-1,TGCAGCCCGATCATAGCGGGACTCGATGAGCAGTTCTTC,CSPIIAGLDEQFF
.,TRBJ2-7,18,TRBD2,TRBV28,TGTGCCAGCAGTTTCGGGGTAGCGGGAGGGCAGAGCTCCTACGAGCAGTACTTC,CASSFGVAGGQSSYEQYF
.,TRBJ2-7,15,TRBD2,TRBV6-5,TGTGCCAGCAGTTCCATTAGCGGGGGGCCCTACGAGCAGTACTTC,CASSSISGGPYEQYF
.,TRBJ2-1,15,TRBD2,TRBV30,TGTGCCTGGAGCGGACTAGCGGGAGAGTACAATGAGCAGTTCTTC,CAWSGLAGEYNEQFF
.,TRBJ1-2,14,.,TRBV18,TGTGCCAGCTCACCACCGGGGCGCCACTATGGCTACACCTTC,CASSPPGRHYGYTF
few,TRBJ2-7,14,.,TRBV5-1,TGCGCCAGCAGCCGCGACGGGAACTCCTACGAGCAGTACTTC,CASSRDGNSYEQYF
.,TRBJ1-4,13,TRBD1,TRBV30,TGTGCCTGGGCCCGGACAGGGGGGGAAAAACTGTTTTTT,CAWARTGGEKLFF
few,TRBJ2-2,16,TRBD2,TRBV11-1,TGTGCCAGCAGCTTAGACCGGCGGGAGGATACCGGGGAGCTGTTTTTT,CASSLDRREDTGELFF
.,TRBJ1-4,14,TRBD1,TRBV29-1,TGCAGCGTTGTCGACAGGGGTATTAATGAAAAACTGTTTTTT,CSVVDRGINEKLFF
.,TRBJ2-3,15,TRBD2,TRBV5-1,TGCGCCAGCAGCTGGACTAGCGGGACGACAGATACGCAGTATTTT,CASSWTSGTTDTQYF
.,TRBJ1-2,13,.,TRBV9,TGTGCCAGCAGCGTAGGAGGGTTTGATGGCTACACCTTC,CASSVGGFDGYTF
.,TRBJ2-5,14,TRBD1,TRBV5-1,TGCGCCAGCAGCCCTGGACAGGGAAGAGAAACCCAGTACTTC,CASSPGQGRETQYF
.,TRBJ2-7,14,.,TRBV5-1,TGCGCCAGCAGCTTAGCAGGGGCGACCTACGAGCAGTACTTC,CASSLAGATYEQYF
.,TRBJ2-7,17,TRBD2,TRBV2,TGTGCCAGCAGTAACGGACTAGCGGGCCACGGCTCCTACGAGCAGTACTTC,CASSNGLAGHGSYEQYF
.,TRBJ2-5,15,TRBD2,TRBV7-6,TGTGCCAGCAGCTTATCCGGACTAGTTGGCGAGACCCAGTACTTC,CASSLSGLVGETQYF
.,TRBJ1-2,15,TRBD1,TRBV18,TGTGCCAGCTCACCAAGGACAGGCTATAACTATGGCTACACCTTC,CASSPRTGYNYGYTF
.,TRBJ2-1,15,TRBD2,TRBV19,TGTGCCAGTACCACGGGTAGCGGGAGTCGGAATGAGCAGTTCTTC,CASTTGSGSRNEQFF
.,TRBJ1-4,13,.,TRBV5-1,TGCGCCAGCAGCTTGGGGAGAGAGGGAAAACTGTTTTTT,CASSLGREGKLFF
.,TRBJ2-5,15,TRBD2,TRBV27,TGTGCCAGCAGGCTAGCGGGATTAGTCCAAGAGACCCAGTACTTC,CASRLAGLVQETQYF
.,TRBJ2-1,15,.,TRBV9,TGTGCCAGCAGCGTAGTCATGGCGGCTAGTGATGAGCAGTTCTTC,CASSVVMAASDEQFF
.,TRBJ2-3,17,.,TRBV5-1,TGCGCCAGCAGCTTCAGGAACGGAGAGGGCACCACAGATACGCAGTATTTT,CASSFRNGEGTTDTQYF
.,TRBJ1-2,14,TRBD1,TRBV6-6,TGTGCCAGCACCTGGGGTACAGGGGGCGGCGGCTACACCTTC,CASTWGTGGGGYTF
once,TRBJ2-7,15,TRBD1,TRBV28,TGTGCCAGCAGTCCCCGGGACAGGGGGTTCTACGAGCAGTACTTC,CASSPRDRGFYEQYF
once,TRBJ2-7,13,.,TRBV6-6,TGTGCCAGCAGTTACATCTCAGACTACGAGCAGTACTTC,CASSYISDYEQYF